The 31 T cell receptor beta chains below were found in one sample sequenced in a study of blood T cell repertoires in COVID-19. Some clones are missing from TCRdb's copy, which holds only in-frame ones; the method was immunoSEQ multiplex PCR. The repertoire holds approximately 100,000 clones, with about 86% as singletons. The source material was PBMCs or T cells enriched from blood (not recorded which). These receptor sequences come from a woman in her 50s who had recovered from COVID-19.

The chain is built from TRBV7-2 and TRBJ2-1, with D hard to call. V gave up 2 bases and J gave up 6 bases, with 8 bases separating them. CDR3 length equals 13 residues. CDR1 SGHTA and CDR2 FQGNSA come from the germline V gene. The CDR3 nucleotides read TGTGCCAGCAGCTTATCTAGGCTCAATGAGCAGTTCTTC. It is translated as CASSLSRLNEQFF.

The chain recombines TRBV5-4 with TRBJ1-6; 7 bases match TRBD1. Germline V lookup: CDR1 SGHNT, CDR2 YYREEE (reference sequence). The CDR3 runs 16 residues. The junction had 9 bases not matched to a gene; V was cut back by 3 bases and J by 6 bases. CDR3 sequence reads: CASSSKTGTANSPLHF. The CDR3 DNA is TGTGCCAGCAGCTCAAAGACCGGGACAGCTAATTCACCCCTCCACTTT. The complete variable domain, with remaining parts taken from reference TRBV5-4 and TRBJ1-6, reads ETGVTQSPTHLIKTRGQQVTLRCSSQSGHNTVSWYQQALGQGPQFIFQYYREEENGRGNFPPRFSGLQFPNYSSELNVNALELDDSALYLCASSSKTGTANSPLHFGNGTRLTVT.

The V call is TRBV24-1, the J call TRBJ2-1, with a tentative D call TRBD1 (6 bases). V lost 7 bases, J lost 6 bases, and 9 bases lay in between. The CDR3 is 12 amino acids. Looked up from germline, CDR1 is KGHDR and CDR2 is SFDVKD. CDR3 amino acids: CATRNRANEQFF. Written as DNA, the CDR3 is TGTGCCACCAGAAACAGGGCCAATGAGCAGTTCTTC.

This chain uses TRBV24-1 with TRBJ2-5; possible D gene TRBD2, 6 bases. The CDR3 length is 14 residues. Germline V gene lookup returns CDR1 KGHDR and CDR2 SFDVKD. V was shortened by 4 bases and J by 1 base, with 9 bases between the two germline ends. The DNA of the CDR3 is TGTGCCACCAGTGAGGTGGGACTCCAAGAGACCCAGTACTTC. Translated: CATSEVGLQETQYF.

Comment on this clone: Compared with germline, one end of the junction differs, possibly owing to a read error. This chain joins TRBV28 and TRBJ2-7; 13 positions agree with TRBD2. Germline V CDR1 and CDR2: MDHEN, SYDVKM. CDR3 length: 20 amino acids. The CDR3 bases are TGTGCCAGCAATTTAAGAACAGGACTAGCGGGAGAGGGGAGCTCCTACGAGCAGTACTTC. Translated: CASNLRTGLAGEGSSYEQYF.

This sequence joins TRBV29-1 and TRBJ2-7; 11 positions match TRBD2. V gave up 4 bases and J gave up 5 bases; unmatched junction bases: 16. The germline gives CDR1 SQVTM, CDR2 ANQGSEA. The CDR3 sequence is 17 residues long. CDR3: CSVVGNLAGGPLDEQYF. CDR3 nucleotides: TGCAGCGTTGTGGGTAACTTAGCGGGAGGGCCGTTGGACGAGCAGTACTTC.

The rearrangement joins TRBV18 to TRBJ2-7; D unclear. The length of the CDR3 is 11 residues. Trimming took off 6 bases at V and 5 bases at J, with 8 bases between the two ends. CDR1 is KGHSH and CDR2 is LQKENI in the germline V gene. The CDR3 sequence is CASSSTHEQYF. The CDR3 coding sequence is TGTGCCAGCTCTAGTACCCACGAGCAGTACTTC.

The genes are TRBV2 and TRBJ1-6; tentative D call: TRBD1 (6 bases). Trimming stripped 7 bases from V and 7 bases from J, with 14 bases between. There are 14 residues in the CDR3. In germline, CDR1 is SNHLY, CDR2 FYNNEI. The CDR3 sequence is CASIRTGNNSPLHF. CDR3 sequence (DNA): TGTGCCAGCATTAGAACAGGGAACAATTCACCCCTCCACTTT.

V gene TRBV28 combines with J gene TRBJ2-6; D is perhaps TRBD1 (5 bases). Germline CDR1 and CDR2: MDHEN and SYDVKM. The CDR3 loop spans 14 amino acids. Trimming took 6 bases from V and 2 from J, leaving 8 bases between them. DNA of the CDR3: TGTGCCAGCAGCATCAGGGCTGGGGCCAACGTCCTGACTTTC. Its protein is CASSIRAGANVLTF. The whole variable domain, filled in from reference TRBV28 and TRBJ2-6, reads DVKVTQSSRYLVKRTGEKVFLECVQDMDHENMFWYRQDPGLGLRLIYFSYDVKMKEKGDIPEGYSVSREKKERFSLILESASTNQTSMYLCASSIRAGANVLTFGAGSRLTVL.

Of note for this clone: Germline and junction disagree at one end, which may indicate a read error. The same CDR3 can be traced to other DNA sequences in this sample. J is TRBJ2-2 and V is TRBV9; D perhaps matches TRBD2 (5 bases). Germline assignment: CDR1 SGDLS and CDR2 YYNGEE. This CDR3 spans 15 amino acids. CDR3: CASSVVVTGSGELFF. DNA for the CDR3: TGTGCCAGCAGCGTAGTGGTCACGGGATCCGGGGAACTGTTTTTT.

In this sample, this clone turned up many times. The genes are TRBV18 and TRBJ2-6; TRBD1 is a possible D gene (7 bases). This CDR3 comprises 16 residues. V was clipped by 3 bases and J by 0 bases, with 9 bases between them. CDR1 KGHSH and CDR2 LQKENI come from the germline V gene. CDR3 DNA sequence: TGTGCCAGCTCACCGCGGGACAGCTCTGGGGCCAACGTCCTGACTTTC. Translated: CASSPRDSSGANVLTF.

This clone occurred a few times. This chain links TRBV5-4 with TRBJ2-1; D uncertain. The V and J ends lost 4 bases and 7 bases respectively, with 6 bases between them. CDR3 length equals 11 residues. Germline V gene data show CDR1 as SGHNT and CDR2 as YYREEE (reference sequence). The CDR3 nucleotides are TGTGCCAGCAGCCTCTCGAATGAGCAGTTCTTC. This sequence encodes CASSLSNEQFF.

This chain connects TRBV28 to TRBJ1-1; D remains unclear. Germline V gives CDR1 MDHEN, CDR2 SYDVKM. V lost 3 bases and J lost 4, with 21 bases in between. The CDR3 runs to 17 residues. CDR3 bases: TGTGCCAGCAGTTTCTCAGGATGGACCCCGGCGGGCACTGAAGCTTTCTTT. Amino acids: CASSFSGWTPAGTEAFF. Using reference TRBV28 and TRBJ1-1 for the parts outside the CDR3, the full variable domain is DVKVTQSSRYLVKRTGEKVFLECVQDMDHENMFWYRQDPGLGLRLIYFSYDVKMKEKGDIPEGYSVSREKKERFSLILESASTNQTSMYLCASSFSGWTPAGTEAFFGQGTRLTVV.

Here the CDR3 DNA reads TGTGCCAGCAGCGTAGTTACTACCGGGGAGCTGTTTTTT. Translating gives CASSVVTTGELFF. The chain joins TRBV9 to TRBJ2-2; D uncertain. The CDR3 covers 13 residues. The germline CDR1 and CDR2 sequences are SGDLS and YYNGEE. V lost 0 bases and J 5 bases, leaving 5 bases between the germline ends.

The chain links TRBV10-1 to TRBJ2-1; TRBD2 agrees at 8 bases. Germline V gene sequence: CDR1 WNHNN, CDR2 SYGVQD (reference sequence). Trimming took 4 bases from V and 0 from J; bases not matched to a gene: 8. CDR3 length: 17 residues. The CDR3 DNA sequence: TGCGCCAGCAGTGTGCAGCGGGAGCAAAGCTCCTACAATGAGCAGTTCTTC. It codes for CASSVQREQSSYNEQFF.

This chain uses TRBV27 with TRBJ2-7; 9 positions match TRBD2. Trimming at V came to 5 bases and at J to 3 bases, leaving 5 bases not matched to a gene. Germline V lookup: CDR1 MNHEY, CDR2 SMNVEV (reference sequence). There are 14 residues in the CDR3. The CDR3 here is CASSPLAGSYEQYF. The CDR3 region has the DNA TGTGCCAGCAGTCCCCTAGCGGGAAGCTACGAGCAGTACTTC.

This chain connects TRBV5-1 to TRBJ1-2; TRBD1 agrees at 8 bases. The CDR3 loop spans 13 amino acids. Germline V gene lookup returns CDR1 SGHRS and CDR2 YFSETQ. Trimming removed 0 bases from V and 10 bases from J; junction bases left unmatched: 5. CDR3 DNA sequence: TGCGCCAGCAGCTTGGGGCGACAGGGGAACTACACCTTC. It is translated as CASSLGRQGNYTF.

V gene TRBV19 combines with J gene TRBJ2-7; D possibly corresponds to TRBD2 (5 bases). Germline CDR1 reads LNHDA; CDR2 reads SQIVND (reference sequence). V gave up 8 bases and J gave up 2 bases, with 19 bases separating them. CDR3 length: 15 residues. The CDR3 protein is CASSTRTSTAYEQYF. For the CDR3, the DNA is TGTGCCAGTTCCACCCGGACTTCCACCGCCTACGAGCAGTACTTC.

The CDR3 loop reads CASRTGLAGGGTDTQYF. In nucleotides, the CDR3 is TGCGCCAGCAGAACGGGACTAGCGGGAGGTGGCACAGATACGCAGTATTTT. The gene calls are TRBV5-1 and TRBJ2-3; 15 bases align to TRBD2. This CDR3 has 17 amino acids. Trimming took 5 bases from V and 1 from J; bases not matched to a gene: 5. The V gene's germline CDR1 is SGHRS and CDR2 YFSETQ.

The chain couples TRBV9 to TRBJ2-7; the match to TRBD2 covers 10 bases. The length of the CDR3 is 16 residues. The V gene's germline CDR1 is SGDLS and CDR2 YYNGEE. V gave up 0 bases and J gave up 5 bases; unmatched junction bases: 8. For the CDR3, the DNA is TGTGCCAGCAGCGTAGAGGCTAGCGGGAGTTCCCACGAGCAGTACTTC. This encodes CASSVEASGSSHEQYF.

This chain connects TRBV4-1 to TRBJ2-7, with 10 bases identical to TRBD2. This CDR3 contains 16 residues. The V and J ends lost 4 bases and 2 bases, in that order; junction bases with no gene match: 8. Germline V gene data show CDR1 as MGHRA and CDR2 as YSYEKL. The CDR3 region is CASSRDFTSGTYEQYF. CDR3 nucleotide sequence: TGCGCCAGCAGCCGGGATTTCACTAGCGGGACCTACGAGCAGTACTTC.

The rearrangement links TRBV2 to TRBJ1-6; 7 bases fit TRBD1. The CDR3 length is 14 residues. Germline V gene lookup returns CDR1 SNHLY and CDR2 FYNNEI. Trimming took 6 bases from V and 8 from J; bases not matched to a gene: 7. The CDR3 protein is CASRATGTDSPLHF. In DNA form, the CDR3 reads TGTGCCAGCAGGGCGACCGGGACAGATTCACCCCTCCACTTT.

The chain combines TRBV29-1 with TRBJ2-7, with TRBD2 matching 14 bases. V dropped 5 bases and J dropped 1; count of bases not matched to a gene: 10. This CDR3 contains 17 residues. The germline V gene has CDR1 SQVTM and CDR2 ANQGSEA. CDR3 nucleotides: TGCAGCGTTTTCGCAGCGGGACTAGCGGGAGCTTCCTACGAGCAGTACTTC. Amino acid sequence: CSVFAAGLAGASYEQYF.

The gene calls are TRBV29-1 and TRBJ2-3, with no clear D. The CDR3 length is 12 residues. Trimming cost V 3 bases and J 1 base, with 5 bases left between them. Germline V gene lookup returns CDR1 SQVTM and CDR2 ANQGSEA. CDR3 sequence: CSVDAGTDTQYF. In nucleotides, the CDR3 is TGCAGCGTTGACGCAGGCACAGATACGCAGTATTTT.

This chain connects TRBV6-5 to TRBJ2-4; a weak D match, TRBD1 (5 bases). The CDR3 consists of 13 residues. Trimming pared 5 bases from V and 3 bases from J, leaving 8 bases between. The germline V gene encodes CDR1 MNHEY and CDR2 SVGAGI. The CDR3 is CASSPQGKNIQYF. The CDR3 DNA follows: TGTGCCAGCAGTCCCCAGGGCAAAAACATTCAGTACTTC.

This clone was recorded a few times. The chain is built from TRBV6-4 and TRBJ2-3; no clear D gene. The CDR3 length is 13 residues. Trimming removed 0 bases at V and 3 bases at J, with 4 bases between. Per the germline V gene, CDR1 is MRHNA and CDR2 is SNTAGT. This CDR3 reads CASSDSETDTQYF. In DNA, the CDR3 is TGTGCCAGCAGTGACTCCGAGACAGATACGCAGTATTTT.

This clone came up once. CDR3 in amino acids: CAWGPGQGRVTEAFF. The CDR3 coding sequence is TGTGCCTGGGGACCGGGACAGGGGAGGGTCACTGAAGCTTTCTTT. The chain links TRBV30 to TRBJ1-1, with 10 bases matching TRBD1. V shed 5 bases and J 4 bases; nucleotides not matched to a gene: 10. The germline V gene has CDR1 GTSNPN and CDR2 SVGIG (reference sequence). The CDR3 length is 15 residues.

The rearrangement links TRBV24-1 to TRBJ2-7; 9 positions agree with TRBD1. The CDR3 contains 14 residues. Germline values: CDR1 KGHDR, CDR2 SFDVKD. Unmatched junction bases numbered 5, after V lost 3 bases and J lost 6 bases. The CDR3 bases are TGTGCCACCAGTGATACCGGGACAGGGTTCGAGCAGTACTTC. Translation: CATSDTGTGFEQYF.

The chain carries TRBV28 and TRBJ1-5, with TRBD1 matching over 9 bases. CDR3 length: 16 amino acids. The V segment lost 4 bases and the J segment 7 bases; nucleotides outside the gene matches: 11. Germline values: CDR1 MDHEN, CDR2 SYDVKM. In nucleotides, the CDR3 is TGTGCCAGCAGTTCGGACAGGGGACCGGGGACCCAGCCCCAGCATTTT. Translating gives CASSSDRGPGTQPQHF.

The V gene is TRBV5-1, the J gene TRBJ2-3, with 9 bases matching TRBD2. J lost 2 bases, V lost 0 bases, and 7 bases had no gene match. Germline lookup yields CDR1 SGHRS and CDR2 YFSETQ. The CDR3 sequence is 17 residues long. In DNA form, the CDR3 reads TGCGCCAGCAGCTTGGAGCCGGGACTAGCCACCACAGATACGCAGTATTTT. Translation gives CASSLEPGLATTDTQYF.

V gene TRBV18 combines with J gene TRBJ1-3, with D perhaps matching TRBD1 (6 bases). This CDR3 is 17 amino acids long. The ends were cut back, 1 base at V and 0 bases at J, with 13 bases in the middle. Germline CDR1 and CDR2: KGHSH and LQKENI. The CDR3 sequence: CASSPLTTGTSGNTIYF. CDR3 sequence (DNA): TGTGCCAGCTCACCACTTACAACAGGGACCTCTGGAAACACCATATATTTT.